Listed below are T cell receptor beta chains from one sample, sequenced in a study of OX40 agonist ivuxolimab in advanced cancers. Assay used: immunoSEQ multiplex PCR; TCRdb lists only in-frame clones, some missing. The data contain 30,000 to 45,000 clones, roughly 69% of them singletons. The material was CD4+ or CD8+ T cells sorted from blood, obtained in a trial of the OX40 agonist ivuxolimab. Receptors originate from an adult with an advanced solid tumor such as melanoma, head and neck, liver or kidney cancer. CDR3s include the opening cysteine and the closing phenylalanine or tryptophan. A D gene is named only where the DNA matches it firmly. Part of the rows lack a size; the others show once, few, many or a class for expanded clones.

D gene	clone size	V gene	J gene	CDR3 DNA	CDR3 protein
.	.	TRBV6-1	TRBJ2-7	TGTGCCAGCAGTGACAAAGCAGGTAATACCTACGAGCAGTACTTC	CASSDKAGNTYEQYF
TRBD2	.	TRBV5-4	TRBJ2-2	TGTGCCAGCAGCATGCTCACTAGCGCGAACACCGGGGAGCTGTTTTTT	CASSMLTSANTGELFF
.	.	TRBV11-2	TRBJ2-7	TGTGCCAGCAGCTGGTCCCTAAGGAACGAGCAGTACTTC	CASSWSLRNEQYF
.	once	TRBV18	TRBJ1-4	TGTGCCAGCTCTCAAAGGAGGGAAAAACTGTTTTTT	CASSQRREKLFF
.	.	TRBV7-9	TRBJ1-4	TGTGCCAGCAGCTCGCGTAGGGACGAAAAACTGTTTTTT	CASSSRRDEKLFF
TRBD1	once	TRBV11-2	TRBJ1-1	TGTGCCAGCAACGCCGACAGGGGAACTGAAGCTTTCTTT	CASNADRGTEAFF
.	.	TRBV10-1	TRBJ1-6	TGCGCCAGCAGTGATGGGATCCGTTCACCCCTCCACTTT	CASSDGIRSPLHF
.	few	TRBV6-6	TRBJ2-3	TGTGCCAGCAGTTACGGGCTAACTTCTGGCACAGATACGCAGTATTTT	CASSYGLTSGTDTQYF
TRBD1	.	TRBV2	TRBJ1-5	TGTGCCAGCACCTGGACAGGATATCAGCCCCAGCATTTT	CASTWTGYQPQHF
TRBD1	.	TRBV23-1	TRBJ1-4	TGCGCCAGCAGTCAATCGTCCCGGGACAGGGCACGAGCTAATGAAAAACTGTTTTTT	CASSQSSRDRARANEKLFF
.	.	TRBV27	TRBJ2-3	TGTGCCAGCAGTTTACAACCTAGCACAGATACGCAGTATTTT	CASSLQPSTDTQYF
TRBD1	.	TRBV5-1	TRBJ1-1	TGCGCCAGCAGCTTGTTTGGGACAGGGACCGGTGACACTGAAGCTTTCTTT	CASSLFGTGTGDTEAFF
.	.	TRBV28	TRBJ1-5	TGTGCCAGCTGTTCTGGGATTCAGCCCCAGCATTTT	CASCSGIQPQHF
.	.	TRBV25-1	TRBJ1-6	TGTGCCAGCAGTGAAATGTTTGGACAAAATTGGGATTCACCCCTCCACTTT	CASSEMFGQNWDSPLHF
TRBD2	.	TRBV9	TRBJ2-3	TGTGCCAGCAGCCCGGGACTAGCGTCGAGCGCCCCAGATACGCAGTATTTT	CASSPGLASSAPDTQYF
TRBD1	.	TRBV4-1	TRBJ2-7	TGCGCCAGCAGCTCAGACAGGGAATCGAGCGAGCAGTACTTC	CASSSDRESSEQYF
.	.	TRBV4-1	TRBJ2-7	TGCGCCAGCAGCCCTATTCAGATCAGGACGGGACATTCCTACGAGCAGTACTTC	CASSPIQIRTGHSYEQYF
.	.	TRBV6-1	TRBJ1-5	TGTGCCAGCAGTGTCCAAACAGAATATAGCAATCAGCCCCAGCATTTT	CASSVQTEYSNQPQHF
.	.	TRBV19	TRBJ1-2	TGTGCCAGTACCTCCGGGACAACCCGATTAAGTAACTATGGCTACACCTTC	CASTSGTTRLSNYGYTF
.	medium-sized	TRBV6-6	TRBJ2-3	TGTGCCAGCACCCCGGTCCCCTCGGGAGATACGCAGTATTTT	CASTPVPSGDTQYF
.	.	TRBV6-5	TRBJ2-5	TGTGCCAGCAGTCCAAACTTTCTTCAAGAGACCCAGTACTTC	CASSPNFLQETQYF
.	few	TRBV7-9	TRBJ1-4	TGTGCCAGCATACGAGGTGTGAAAGAAAAACTGTTTTTT	CASIRGVKEKLFF
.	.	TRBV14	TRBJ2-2	TGTGCCAGCAGCCAAGTCTACAGGGCGGCCGGGGAGCTGTTTTTT	CASSQVYRAAGELFF
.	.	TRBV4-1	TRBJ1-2	TGCGCCAGCAGCCAAGAGGAAGTGCGCCCCTTCTATGGTGGGACCTTC	CASSQEEVRPFYGGTF
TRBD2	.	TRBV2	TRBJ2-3	TGTGCCAGCAGTGCCAGGACTAGCGGGCTTACCACAGATACGCAGTATTTT	CASSARTSGLTTDTQYF
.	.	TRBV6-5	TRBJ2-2	TGTGCCAGCAGGTGGCGCGCGAACACCGGGGAGCTGTTTTTT	CASRWRANTGELFF
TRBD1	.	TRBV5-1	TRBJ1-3	TGCGCCAGCAGCTCCTCGGGAGGGGGCCGCTCTGGAAACACCATATATTTT	CASSSSGGGRSGNTIYF
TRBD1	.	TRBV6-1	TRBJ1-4	TGTGCCAGCAGGGTGGCAGGGGGTCTGTTTTTT	CASRVAGGLFF
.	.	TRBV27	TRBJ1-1	TGTGCCAGCAGTTTGCAGGGATCGAACACTGAAGCTTTCTTT	CASSLQGSNTEAFF
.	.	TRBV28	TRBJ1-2	TGTGCCAGCAGTTGGGGAGGAGGAGGTGGCTACACCTTC	CASSWGGGGGYTF
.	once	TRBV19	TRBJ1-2	TGTGCCAGTAGTATACTGGCAGGGAAGGGCTATGGCTACACCTTC	CASSILAGKGYGYTF
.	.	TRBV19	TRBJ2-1	TGTGCCAGTAGTATAGATGCCGGGCCGTACAATGAGCAGTTCTTC	CASSIDAGPYNEQFF
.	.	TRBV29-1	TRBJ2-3	TGCAGCGTCGGTTTGGGGGCGGGGGATACGCAGTATTTT	CSVGLGAGDTQYF
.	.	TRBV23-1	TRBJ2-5	TGCGCCAGCAGTCAATCGGAGATAAAGACCCAGTACTTC	CASSQSEIKTQYF
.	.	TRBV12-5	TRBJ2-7	TGTGCTAGTGGTTTGGGCACCGGGACAACTAATTACGAGCAGTACTTC	CASGLGTGTTNYEQYF
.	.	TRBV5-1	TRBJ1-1	TGCGCCAGCAGCTTGGATGCTGTAAACACTGAAGCTTTCTTT	CASSLDAVNTEAFF
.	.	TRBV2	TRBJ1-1	TGTGCCAGCAGTGAAATGGGGGCTAGGACTGAAGCTTTCTTT	CASSEMGARTEAFF